These 25 T cell receptor beta chains share one sample of origin, sequenced in a study of radiotherapy plus CTLA-4 blockade in lung cancer. Data came from immunoSEQ multiplex PCR; TCRdb stores just in-frame clones and leaves some out. The table has about 120,000 clones, about four fifths seen once. The source was peripheral blood, collected from a patient treated with radiotherapy plus ipilimumab. The receptors derive from a human donor with non-small cell lung cancer who had a partial response to radiotherapy plus ipilimumab.

The V call is TRBV19, the J call TRBJ2-1; D may be TRBD1 (5 bases). The germline V and J ends were trimmed by 7 bases and 7 bases, with 11 bases remaining between them. The germline V gene encodes CDR1 LNHDA and CDR2 SQIVND (reference sequence). This CDR3 region has 12 residues. In DNA, the CDR3 is TGTGCCAGTACTCTAGGGGTGAATGAGCAGTTCTTC. This codes for CASTLGVNEQFF.

The V gene is TRBV5-1, the J gene TRBJ2-1; no clear D. Per germline, CDR1 SGHRS and CDR2 YFSETQ. The germline V and J ends were trimmed by 3 bases and 2 bases, with 18 bases remaining between them. This CDR3 has 17 residues. Here the CDR3 reads CASSSRLSSTTYNEQFF. The CDR3, as DNA: TGCGCCAGCAGCTCCCGACTCAGCTCCACGACCTACAATGAGCAGTTCTTC.

This chain uses TRBV5-1 with TRBJ2-1, with D uncertain. The CDR3 extends over 14 amino acids. Trimming took off 2 bases at V and 6 bases at J, with 12 bases between the two ends. Germline V gives CDR1 SGHRS, CDR2 YFSETQ. The CDR3 DNA is TGCGCCAGCAGCTTTTCGGGTTGGAGCAATGAGCAGTTCTTC. Amino acids: CASSFSGWSNEQFF.

This chain links TRBV19 with TRBJ2-3, with 11 bases aligning to TRBD1. The CDR3 has 14 residues. From germline, CDR1 is LNHDA and CDR2 SQIVND (reference sequence). V trimming: 5 bases; J trimming: 4 bases; junction bases outside the gene matches: 2. CDR3 sequence: CASSRDRGADTQYF. CDR3 DNA: TGTGCCAGTAGTCGGGACAGGGGGGCAGATACGCAGTATTTT.

CDR3 sequence: CASLTGAPYEQYV. In nucleotides, the CDR3 is TGTGCCAGTTTGACAGGGGCCCCATACGAGCAGTACGTC. The chain carries TRBV18 and TRBJ2-7; 8 bases align to TRBD1. V shed 9 bases and J 4 bases; nucleotides not matched to a gene: 8. CDR1 and CDR2 from the germline V gene are KGHSH and LQKENI. The CDR3 is made up of 13 amino acids.

The genes are TRBV28 and TRBJ1-1; 7 nucleotides agree with TRBD1. CDR3 length: 14 amino acids. CDR1 and CDR2 (germline): MDHEN, SYDVKM. With V trimmed by 4 bases and J by 1 base, 3 bases remained unmatched. CDR3 region: CASSYTGANTEAFF. The CDR3 nucleotides read TGTGCCAGCAGTTACACAGGGGCGAACACTGAAGCTTTCTTT.

This chain uses TRBV18 with TRBJ2-1, with TRBD1 matching over 7 bases. V dropped 6 bases and J dropped 9; count of bases not matched to a gene: 14. Per the germline V gene, CDR1 is KGHSH and CDR2 is LQKENI. The CDR3 runs 15 residues. The CDR3 loop is CASSLLQGSEGEQFF. The CDR3 DNA reads TGTGCCAGCTCTTTGCTACAGGGGAGTGAGGGTGAGCAGTTCTTC.

CDR3 sequence reads: CASSTDPPVASSTDTQYF. The CDR3 coding sequence is TGTGCCAGCAGCACCGACCCCCCGGTAGCCTCTAGCACAGATACGCAGTATTTT. This chain joins TRBV7-9 and TRBJ2-3; unclear D gene. Germline values: CDR1 SEHNR, CDR2 FQNEAQ (reference sequence). Trimming shortened V by 5 bases and J by 0 bases, and 21 bases separated the two germline ends. The CDR3 extends over 18 amino acids.

This sequence joins TRBV4-1 and TRBJ1-4; D might be TRBD1 (5 bases). The germline gives CDR1 MGHRA, CDR2 YSYEKL. The germline V and J ends were trimmed by 3 bases and 8 bases, with 19 bases remaining between them. The CDR3 is 16 residues long. For the CDR3, the DNA is TGCGCCAGCAGCCATAGCCTTGGGGCAGGAATCGAAAAACTGTTTTTT. It translates to CASSHSLGAGIEKLFF.

The chain links TRBV4-3 to TRBJ1-2, with D hard to call. The CDR3 length is 16 residues. V lost 0 bases and J lost 6, with 17 bases in between. Germline V gene sequence: CDR1 LGHNA, CDR2 YSLEER. CDR3 residues: CASSQDKQTRWHGYTF. In DNA, the CDR3 is TGCGCCAGCAGCCAAGATAAACAAACACGATGGCATGGCTACACCTTC.

The chain uses TRBV27 and TRBJ1-2; possibly TRBD1 for D (6 bases). Between the trimmed V and J ends, which lost 7 bases and 2 bases, there was a span of 17 bases. Per germline, CDR1 MNHEY and CDR2 SMNVEV (reference sequence). The CDR3 has 15 residues. CDR3: CASTSFSGANYGYTF. The CDR3 region has the DNA TGTGCCAGCACCTCGTTTTCAGGGGCGAACTATGGCTACACCTTC.

The V gene is TRBV5-1, the J gene TRBJ2-1; D call uncertain. The CDR3 is 13 residues long. The V end lost 0 bases, the J end lost 5 bases, and 6 bases lay between the germline ends. Per germline, CDR1 SGHRS and CDR2 YFSETQ. CDR3 sequence reads: CASSLEQNNEQFF. The CDR3 region has the DNA TGCGCCAGCAGCTTGGAACAGAACAATGAGCAGTTCTTC.

The chain employs TRBV7-9 and TRBJ2-1, with D possibly matching TRBD2 (6 bases). This CDR3 spans 15 amino acids. CDR1 is SEHNR and CDR2 is FQNEAQ in the germline V gene (reference sequence). Trimming left V 6 bases short and J 5 bases short, with 17 bases between. CDR3 residues: CASSQDGTPNNEQFF. The CDR3 coding sequence is TGTGCCAGCAGTCAGGACGGGACTCCTAACAATGAGCAGTTCTTC.

This sequence joins TRBV7-6 and TRBJ2-1, with 11 nucleotides matching TRBD2. After removal of 5 bases from V and 5 bases from J, the junction contained 11 bases not matched to a gene. The germline V gene encodes CDR1 SGHVS and CDR2 FNYEAQ. The CDR3 is 17 residues long. This chain's CDR3 is CASSRPSGRTAHNEQFF. The CDR3 DNA reads as TGTGCCAGCAGCCGGCCTAGCGGGAGGACCGCACACAATGAGCAGTTCTTC.

This clone was picked up one time. The J gene is TRBJ2-2, the V gene TRBV7-2; 7 positions agree with TRBD2. The CDR3 consists of 14 residues. Per germline, CDR1 SGHTA and CDR2 FQGNSA. V was pared by 0 bases and J by 6 bases, with 1 base of the junction left unmatched. The CDR3 sequence: CASSLAGGAGELFF. Here the CDR3 DNA reads TGTGCCAGCAGCTTAGCGGGGGGGGCCGGGGAGCTGTTTTTT.

The chain is built from TRBV10-2 and TRBJ2-7; D might be TRBD1 (5 bases). With 8 bases removed from V and 2 bases from J, the gap between germline ends came to 13 bases. Germline V CDR1 and CDR2: WSHSY, SAAADI. The length of the CDR3 is 13 residues. The CDR3 DNA reads TGCGCCAGCGGCGAGGTAGGGGCCTACGAGCAGTACGTC. Translating gives CASGEVGAYEQYV.

The table lists this clone with a count of one. The rearrangement links TRBV5-4 to TRBJ1-2; possible D gene TRBD1, 6 bases. This CDR3 is 13 amino acids long. V gave up 4 bases and J gave up 8 bases, with 15 bases separating them. CDR1 and CDR2 from the germline V gene are SGHNT and YYREEE (reference sequence). CDR3 region: CASSIGTREGYTF. The CDR3 DNA reads as TGTGCCAGCAGCATCGGGACAAGAGAGGGCTACACCTTC. Complete variable domain (other parts from reference TRBV5-4 and TRBJ1-2): ETGVTQSPTHLIKTRGQQVTLRCSSQSGHNTVSWYQQALGQGPQFIFQYYREEENGRGNFPPRFSGLQFPNYSSELNVNALELDDSALYLCASSIGTREGYTFGSGTRLTVV.

The gene calls are TRBV18 and TRBJ2-7; D is uncertain. The germline V and J ends were trimmed by 4 bases and 0 bases, with 10 bases remaining between them. Per germline, CDR1 KGHSH and CDR2 LQKENI. CDR3 length equals 14 residues. The CDR3: CASSLPTISYEQYF. The CDR3 region has the DNA TGTGCCAGCTCACTCCCTACTATCTCCTACGAGCAGTACTTC.

V gene TRBV19 combines with J gene TRBJ2-5; tentatively, D is TRBD1 (5 bases). The CDR3 spans 13 residues. Deletions cut 3 bases from V and 5 bases from J, with 10 bases between. The germline gives CDR1 LNHDA, CDR2 SQIVND (reference sequence). CDR3 amino acids: CASSMGRVETQYF. Here the CDR3 DNA reads TGTGCCAGTAGTATGGGCAGGGTGGAGACCCAGTACTTC.

The rearrangement links TRBV13 to TRBJ1-2; D is possibly TRBD1 (6 bases). The CDR3 consists of 16 residues. Germline CDR1 reads PRHDT; CDR2 reads FYEKMQ (reference sequence). The V gene lost 4 bases and the J gene lost 8 bases, with 23 bases spanning the gap. CDR3 residues: CASSSYTYREREGYTF. CDR3 bases: TGTGCCAGCAGCTCCTATACGTACAGGGAAAGGGAGGGCTACACCTTC. The variable domain in full, with the rest retrieved from reference TRBV13 and TRBJ1-2, is AAGVIQSPRHLIKEKRETATLKCYPIPRHDTVYWYQQGPGQDPQFLISFYEKMQSDKGSIPDRFSAQQFSDYHSELNMSSLELGDSALYFCASSSYTYREREGYTFGSGTRLTVV.

This clone was recorded a few times. The chain recombines TRBV28 with TRBJ2-6; TRBD1 is a possible D gene (6 bases). Germline V gene lookup returns CDR1 MDHEN and CDR2 SYDVKM. The CDR3 is 19 residues long. Trimming stripped 4 bases from V and 0 bases from J, with 19 bases between. The CDR3 spells CASSSITGQYPSGANVLTF. The CDR3, as DNA: TGTGCCAGCAGTTCTATAACAGGGCAATACCCCTCTGGGGCCAACGTCCTGACTTTC.

This clone was detected only once. The V call is TRBV28, the J call TRBJ2-7, with 8 bases identical to TRBD2. Trimming at V came to 4 bases and at J to 3 bases, leaving 5 bases not matched to a gene. Germline CDR1 and CDR2: MDHEN and SYDVKM. The CDR3 runs 14 residues. For the CDR3, the DNA is TGTGCCAGCAGTTCAGGGACTAGTGTCTACGAGCAGTACGTC. This codes for CASSSGTSVYEQYV.

This clone was seen only a few times. The CDR3 spells CASSRQGASTDTQYF. CDR3 in DNA: TGTGCCAGCAGCCGACAGGGGGCATCCACAGATACGCAGTATTTT. This chain joins TRBV2 and TRBJ2-3; 10 nucleotides line up with TRBD1. The CDR3 is made up of 15 amino acids. The junction had 5 bases not matched to a gene; V was cut back by 6 bases and J by 2 bases. Germline V gene sequence: CDR1 SNHLY, CDR2 FYNNEI.

The chain links TRBV19 to TRBJ1-1; a weak D match, TRBD1 (5 bases). The ends were cut back, 6 bases at V and 0 bases at J, with 11 bases in the middle. Germline CDR1 is LNHDA and CDR2 is SQIVND (reference sequence). The CDR3 totals 14 residues. The CDR3 sequence is CASSETVVNTEAFF. Written as DNA, the CDR3 is TGTGCCAGTAGCGAGACAGTAGTGAACACTGAAGCTTTCTTT.

The V gene is TRBV2, the J gene TRBJ1-4; D is ambiguous. Trimming cost V 5 bases and J 3 bases, with 13 bases left between them. This CDR3 has 15 amino acids. Germline CDR1 SNHLY, CDR2 FYNNEI. The CDR3 sequence: CASSYQRNANEKLFF. The CDR3 region has the DNA TGTGCCAGCAGTTACCAGCGAAACGCTAATGAAAAACTGTTTTTT.